This T cell receptor beta chain was identified during a study of T cell responses to AZD1222 COVID-19 vaccine. Study-wide findings and caveats: When two AZD1222 doses had been given, Spike-specific TCR breadth and depth rose.

Regarding this clone: Its target is not known.

Only in-frame clones appear in the TCRdb table, and some are missing; sequencing was by immunoSEQ multiplex PCR. The data show 98,000 or so clones, with roughly 86% seen just once and less than 4% held by the top ten. V was pared by 4 bases and J by 8 bases, with 11 bases between. Germline V CDR1 and CDR2: MNHEY, SMNVEV (reference sequence). The CDR3 totals 12 residues. This sequence joins TRBV27 and TRBJ1-2; D remains unclear. This receptor was obtained from an adult who received the MenACWY meningococcal vaccine as a control. Specimen: peripheral blood, collected 28 days after the second dose of the MenACWY control vaccine. The DNA of the CDR3 is TGTGCCAGCAGTTCCGATATGATCGGCTACACCTTC. Its translation is CASSSDMIGYTF.